This TCR beta chain was captured in a study of blood T cell repertoires in COVID-19 (dated by TCRdb to about 2020). About the investigation overall: Samples covering the acute and convalescent phases of COVID-19 were provided by collaborators in the United States, Italy and Spain. Samples came from the ongoing ImmuneRACE study (first 160 participants) plus 1,254 subjects from 6 global collaborators. A freely available public database, intended as a resource for researchers studying the immune response to SARS-CoV-2, is where the repertoires were released. Deeply sampled blood TCRbeta repertoires from subjects exposed to, actively infected with, or recovered from COVID-19 were included in the dataset. The material from the prospective study consisted of cDNA or gDNA derived from T cells, B-cell-depleted T cells, or PBMCs. The sample metadata nearly always contained a de-identified subject ID, COVID-19 status, age in years and sex. Where available, HLA class I and class II types were taken from metadata supplied by the sample provider and were not determined by assay-based typing.

The V end gives up 7 bases and the J end 7 bases, leaving 12 bases in the junction not matched to a gene. CDR1 and CDR2 are read off the germline V gene (reference sequence) as PRHDT and FYEKMQ. The CDR3 has 14 amino acids, counting the end cysteine and phenylalanine. The read is trimmed to its CDR3 DNA, 42 bases read in frame from base 1. Beyond this particular receptor, the publication reports: The quantity of clinical and demographic metadata differed by source and by participant and was supplied without curation.

Each collaborating institution followed its own protocols to collect whole blood in K2EDTA tubes. For TCRbeta analysis, collaborator samples were shipped as frozen whole blood, as isolated PBMCs, or as DNA extracted from either sample type. TCRbeta CDR3 regions were amplified from genomic DNA by means of the immunoSEQ Assay, a bias-controlled multiplex PCR. As for how the authors treated the data: The number of nucleated cells in each sample was estimated by amplification of reference gene primers within the assay. To quantify the absolute abundance of each unique TCRbeta CDR3 rearrangement, sequence reads were collapsed and filtered. For each sample, productive Simpson clonality was calculated as the square root of Simpson's diversity index across productive rearrangements. The table comes from immuneACCESS by way of TCRdb, which keeps in-frame sequences with V and J called. Part of the clones is missing from these tables; in studies checked, under half for an unresolved V gene and the rest for unknown reasons. The V and J calls and clone size are taken from that table; D and trimming were inferred from the DNA. The sample table holds about 80,000 clones, of which approximately 83% were seen once. 7% to 9.5% of the sample is taken by the ten largest.

The count of this clone is one. Its antigen remains undetermined. Base-call qualities are not available, and no considerably larger clone is one nucleotide away. The V gene is TRBV13 and the J gene is TRBJ1-2, and TRBD1 aligns with 7 junction nucleotides. Material: peripheral blood. The receptor was isolated from a human donor in a cohort sampled during active COVID-19. The CDR3 has the sequence CASTLNQGVGGYTF. At the DNA level, the sequence is TGTGCCAGCACCCTAAACCAGGGGGTTGGTGGCTACACCTTC.